This T cell receptor beta chain was retrieved from a study of CD8+ T cells in alopecia areata. Study-wide context: Severity scores in treated patients reflected the percentage of scalp affected.

The treatment denotes: oral pan-JAK inhibitor, 5-10 mg twice daily. Sorting of CD4+ and CD8+ T cells was performed on PBMCs. About this clone itself: Antigen specificity is unknown.

Findings of the study overall: Unlike in mice, where it was clearer, TCR sharing across patients was less clear, possibly HLA-related. Under tofacitinib, numerous expanded lesional clonotypes remained detectable in scalp and blood.

V lost 5 bases and J lost 10, with 18 bases in between. The germline V gene has CDR1 SGHTA and CDR2 FQGNSA. This CDR3 comprises 15 residues. The sequencing template was cDNA reverse transcribed from extracted RNA. Some clones are missing from TCRdb's copy, which holds only in-frame ones; the method was immunoSEQ multiplex PCR. Of about 180,000 clones listed, about 53% are singletons. Sequenced material: CD8+ T cells sorted from blood, taken at week 24, from a patient treated with tofacitinib. The sequence derives from a human donor with alopecia areata. This sequence joins TRBV7-2 and TRBJ1-6; D gene unclear. The CDR3 loop reads CASSLYSSRPSPLHF. CDR3 bases: TGTGCCAGCAGCCTTTATTCGTCACGTCCATCACCCCTCCACTTT.